The entry below describes one T cell receptor beta chain. Other DNA variants within this sample encode the same CDR3. Data came from immunoSEQ multiplex PCR; TCRdb stores just in-frame clones and leaves some out. Of about 120,000 clones listed, around 84% are singletons. The data belong to a study of blood T cell repertoires in COVID-19. In Cohort 3, a recovered donor had either two negative PCRs, clearance, or symptom resolution. After removal of 0 bases from V and 4 bases from J, the junction contained 4 bases not matched to a gene. Germline CDR1 and CDR2: SGHNT and YYREEE (reference sequence). The CDR3 is 15 amino acids.

The receptor was derived from a woman under 40 who had recovered from COVID-19. The specimen was PBMCs or T cells enriched from blood (not recorded which). The chain links TRBV5-4 to TRBJ2-1, with 7 bases matching TRBD2. CDR3 residues: CASSLGGGSYNEQFF. The CDR3 region has the DNA TGTGCCAGCAGCTTGGGGGGCGGGAGTTACAATGAGCAGTTCTTC.